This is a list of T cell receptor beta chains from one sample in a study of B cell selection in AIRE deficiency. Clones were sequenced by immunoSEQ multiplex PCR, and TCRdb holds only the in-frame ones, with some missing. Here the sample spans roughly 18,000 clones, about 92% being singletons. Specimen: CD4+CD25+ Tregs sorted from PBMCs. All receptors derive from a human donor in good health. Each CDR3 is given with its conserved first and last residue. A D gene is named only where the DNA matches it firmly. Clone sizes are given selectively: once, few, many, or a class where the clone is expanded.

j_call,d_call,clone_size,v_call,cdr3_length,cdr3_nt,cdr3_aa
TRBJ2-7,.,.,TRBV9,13,TGTGCCAGCAGCCCTTGGGGTGGCAGCGAGCAGTACTTC,CASSPWGGSEQYF
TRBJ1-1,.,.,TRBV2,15,TGTGCCAGCAGTCCCCAGCGGAACATTAACACTGAAGCTTTCTTT,CASSPQRNINTEAFF
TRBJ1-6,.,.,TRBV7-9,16,TGTGCCAGCAGCTTTTTTAGTGTGCGGAATAATTCACCCCTCCACTTT,CASSFFSVRNNSPLHF
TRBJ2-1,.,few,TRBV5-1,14,TGCGCCAGCAGCTTTTTGACTGGAAACAATGAGCAGTTCTTC,CASSFLTGNNEQFF
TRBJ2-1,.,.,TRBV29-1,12,TGCAGCGCCCGTGCACTAGTAGATGAGCAGTTCTTC,CSARALVDEQFF
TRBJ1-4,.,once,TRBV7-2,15,TGTGCCAGCAGCCCCGCCGGGACCTCATATGAAAAACTGTTTTTT,CASSPAGTSYEKLFF
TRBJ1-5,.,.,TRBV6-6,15,TGTGCCAGCAGTTACTCGACAGGCGCCAATCAGCCCCAGCATTTT,CASSYSTGANQPQHF
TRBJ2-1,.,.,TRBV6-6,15,TGTGCCAGCAGTTACGTAGGGTCCGGCTACAATGAGCAGTTCTTC,CASSYVGSGYNEQFF
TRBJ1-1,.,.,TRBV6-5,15,TGTGCCAGCAGTTTCGGGGGGCGGGCGCGTACTGAAGCTTTCTTT,CASSFGGRARTEAFF
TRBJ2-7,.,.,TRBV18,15,TGTGCCAGCTCCCTAACACCCTTCAATGCCTACGAGCAGTACTTC,CASSLTPFNAYEQYF
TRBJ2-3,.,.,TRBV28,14,TGTGCCAGCACCCGAAGTCGTAGCACAGATACGCAGTATTTT,CASTRSRSTDTQYF
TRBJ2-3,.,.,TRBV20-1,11,TGCAGTGCTGCATTCCTTGATACGCAGTATTTT,CSAAFLDTQYF
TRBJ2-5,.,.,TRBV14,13,TGTGCCGGCAGCCAGGGACGCTCGGAGACCCAGTACTTC,CAGSQGRSETQYF
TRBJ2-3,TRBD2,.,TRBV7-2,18,TGTGCCAGCAGCTTAGGCCCGTTGGCTAGCGGGAGGGCAGATACGCAGTATTTT,CASSLGPLASGRADTQYF
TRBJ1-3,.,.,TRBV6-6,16,TGTGCCAGCAGTTATGGTGGCAGTGCCTCTGGAAACACCATATATTTT,CASSYGGSASGNTIYF
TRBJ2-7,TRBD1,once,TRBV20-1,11,TGCAGTGCTACCCCCAACAGGGGAGAGTACTTC,CSATPNRGEYF
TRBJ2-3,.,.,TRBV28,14,TGTGCCAGCAGTTTTAGCGCAACCACAGATACGCAGTATTTT,CASSFSATTDTQYF
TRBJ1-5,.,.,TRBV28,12,TGTGCCAGCACGGTATTACATCAGCCCCAGCATTTT,CASTVLHQPQHF
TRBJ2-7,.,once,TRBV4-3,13,TGCGCCAGCAGCCATGCAGGGTCTGGGGAGCAGTACTTC,CASSHAGSGEQYF
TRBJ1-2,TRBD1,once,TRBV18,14,TGTGCCAGCTCACCTGGACAGGGTGGCTATGGCTACACCTTC,CASSPGQGGYGYTF
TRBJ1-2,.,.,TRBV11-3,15,TGTGCCAGCAGCTTAGGGGGATATCTTAACTATGGCTACACCTTC,CASSLGGYLNYGYTF
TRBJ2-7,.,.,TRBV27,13,TGTGCCAGCAGTTTCCATGGACGGCACGAGCAGTACTTC,CASSFHGRHEQYF
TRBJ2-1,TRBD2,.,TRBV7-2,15,TGTGCCAGCAGCCCTACTAGCGGGAGTTACAATGAGCAGTTCTTC,CASSPTSGSYNEQFF
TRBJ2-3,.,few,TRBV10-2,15,TGCGCCAGCAGTGACCTAGCCCGGATAGCAGATACGCAGTATTTT,CASSDLARIADTQYF
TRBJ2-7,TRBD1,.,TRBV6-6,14,TGTGCCAGCAGTTGGGACAGGGGGACTTACGAGCAGTACTTC,CASSWDRGTYEQYF
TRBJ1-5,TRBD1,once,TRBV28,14,TGTGCCAGTGATCGGACAGGGGGCTATCAGCCCCAGCATTTT,CASDRTGGYQPQHF
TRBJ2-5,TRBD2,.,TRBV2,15,TGTGCCAGCAGTGAAGAGCGGGAGGTCCGAGAGACCCAGTACTTC,CASSEEREVRETQYF
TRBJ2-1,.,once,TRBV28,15,TGTGCCAGCAGTTTAGTGGGGGTCAATGTGGGTGAGCAGTTCTTC,CASSLVGVNVGEQFF
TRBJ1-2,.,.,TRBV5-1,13,TGCGCCAGCAGCGGTAGGGCTGGGTATGGCTACACCTTC,CASSGRAGYGYTF
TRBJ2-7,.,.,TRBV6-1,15,TGTGCCAGCAGTCCCCAATTACGGACAGTCTACGAGCAGTACTTC,CASSPQLRTVYEQYF
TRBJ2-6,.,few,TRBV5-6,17,TGTGCCAGCAGCTTGAAGCCCGGAAGCTCTGGGGCCAACGTCCTGACTTTC,CASSLKPGSSGANVLTF
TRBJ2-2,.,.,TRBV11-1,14,TGTGCCAGCAGCTTAGCAGGGAACACCGGGGAGCTGTTTTTT,CASSLAGNTGELFF
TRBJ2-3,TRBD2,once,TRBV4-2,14,TGTGCCAGCAGCCCCCGGGAGGGGGGGGATACGCAGTATTTT,CASSPREGGDTQYF
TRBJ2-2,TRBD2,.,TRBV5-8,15,TGTGCCAGCAGCCCCCTAGCGGCTCACACCGGGGAGCTGTTTTTT,CASSPLAAHTGELFF
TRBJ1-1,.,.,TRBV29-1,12,TGCAGCGTCGGCGATCTGAACACTGAAGCTTTCTTT,CSVGDLNTEAFF
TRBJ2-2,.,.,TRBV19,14,TGTGCCAGTTATAACAACAGAGGGACCGGGGAGCTGTTTTTT,CASYNNRGTGELFF
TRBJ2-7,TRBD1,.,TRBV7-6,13,TGTGCCAGCAGCTCGCCGGACAGGGGCGAGCAGTACTTC,CASSSPDRGEQYF